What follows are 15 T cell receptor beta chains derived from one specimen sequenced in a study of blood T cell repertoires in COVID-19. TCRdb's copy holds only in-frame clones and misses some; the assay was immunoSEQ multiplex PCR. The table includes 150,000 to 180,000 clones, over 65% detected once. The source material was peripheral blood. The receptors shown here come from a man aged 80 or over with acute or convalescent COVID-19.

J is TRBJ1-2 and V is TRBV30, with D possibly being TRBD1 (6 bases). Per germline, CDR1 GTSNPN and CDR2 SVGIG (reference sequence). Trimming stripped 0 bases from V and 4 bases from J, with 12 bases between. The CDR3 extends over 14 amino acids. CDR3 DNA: TGTGCCTGGAGTGTATCAGGGGCAGTCTATGGCTACACCTTC. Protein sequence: CAWSVSGAVYGYTF.

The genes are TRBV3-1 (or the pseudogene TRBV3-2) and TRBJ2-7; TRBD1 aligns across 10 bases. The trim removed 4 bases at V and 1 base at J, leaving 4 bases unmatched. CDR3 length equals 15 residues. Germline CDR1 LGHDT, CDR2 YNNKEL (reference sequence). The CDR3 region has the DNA TGTGCCAGCAGCCCCGGACAGGGGGGTTCCTACGAGCAGTACGTC. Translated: CASSPGQGGSYEQYV.

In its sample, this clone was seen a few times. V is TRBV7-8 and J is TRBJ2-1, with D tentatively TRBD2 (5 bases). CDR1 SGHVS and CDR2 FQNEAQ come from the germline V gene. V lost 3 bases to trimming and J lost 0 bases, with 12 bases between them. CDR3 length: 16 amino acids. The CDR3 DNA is TGTGCCAGCAGCTTTCCCGCCCGGGGCTCCTACAATGAGCAGTTCTTC. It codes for CASSFPARGSYNEQFF.

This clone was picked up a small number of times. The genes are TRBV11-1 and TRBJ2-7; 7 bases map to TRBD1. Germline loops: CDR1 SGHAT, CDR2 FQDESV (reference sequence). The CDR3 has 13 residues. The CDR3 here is CASSLEPTGVPTV. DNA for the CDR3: TGTGCCAGCAGCTTGGAGCCTACAGGGGTCCCAACCGTC.

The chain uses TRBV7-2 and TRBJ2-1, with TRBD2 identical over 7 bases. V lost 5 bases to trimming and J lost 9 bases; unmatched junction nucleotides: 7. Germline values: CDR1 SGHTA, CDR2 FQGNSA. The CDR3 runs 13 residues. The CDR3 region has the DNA TGTGCCAGCAGCCCCCTGTGGGAGGGTGAGCAGTTCTTC. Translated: CASSPLWEGEQFF.

The CDR3 region has the DNA TGTGCCATCAGTGACTCACTAGCGGGGGGGCTGTACGAGCAGTACTTC. Its protein is CAISDSLAGGLYEQYF. The chain employs TRBV10-3 and TRBJ2-7; 13 bases map to TRBD2. Trimming removed 3 bases from V and 4 bases from J; junction bases left unmatched: 6. The germline gives CDR1 ENHRY, CDR2 SYGVKD. The CDR3 has 16 amino acids.

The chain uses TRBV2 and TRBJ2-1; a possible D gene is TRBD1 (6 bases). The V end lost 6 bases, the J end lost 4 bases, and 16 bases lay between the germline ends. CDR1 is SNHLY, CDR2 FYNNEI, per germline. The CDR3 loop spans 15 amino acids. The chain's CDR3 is CASRAPRGEYNEQFF. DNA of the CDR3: TGTGCCAGCAGGGCCCCCAGGGGCGAGTACAATGAGCAGTTCTTC.

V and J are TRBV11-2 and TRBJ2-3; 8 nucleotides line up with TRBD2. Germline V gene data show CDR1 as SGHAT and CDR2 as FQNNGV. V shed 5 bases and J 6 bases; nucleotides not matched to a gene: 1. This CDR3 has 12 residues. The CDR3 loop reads CASSPGGDTQYF. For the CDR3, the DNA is TGTGCCAGCAGCCCGGGGGGGGATACGCAGTATTTT.

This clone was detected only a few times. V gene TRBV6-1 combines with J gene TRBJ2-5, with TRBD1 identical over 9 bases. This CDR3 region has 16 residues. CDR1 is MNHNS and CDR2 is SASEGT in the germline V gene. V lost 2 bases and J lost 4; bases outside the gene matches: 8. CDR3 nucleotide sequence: TGTGCCAGCAGTGAAACCGGGACAGGGCGGGGAGAGACCCAGTACTTC. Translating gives CASSETGTGRGETQYF.

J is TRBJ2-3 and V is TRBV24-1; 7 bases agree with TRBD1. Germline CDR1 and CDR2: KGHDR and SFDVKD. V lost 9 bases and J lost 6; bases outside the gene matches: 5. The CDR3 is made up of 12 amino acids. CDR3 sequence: CATGTADDTQYF. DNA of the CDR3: TGTGCCACCGGGACAGCTGATGATACGCAGTATTTT.

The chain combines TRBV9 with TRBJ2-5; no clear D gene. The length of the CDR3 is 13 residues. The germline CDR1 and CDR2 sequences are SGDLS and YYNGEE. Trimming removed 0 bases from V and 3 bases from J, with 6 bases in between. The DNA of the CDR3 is TGTGCCAGCAGCGTAGGGCAGGAAGAGACCCAGTACTTC. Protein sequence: CASSVGQEETQYF.

The CDR3, as DNA: TGTGCCAGCAGTCTCCGGACAGGGGGCGACAATCAGCCCCAGCATTTT. Translated, it gives CASSLRTGGDNQPQHF. This chain joins TRBV27 and TRBJ1-5; 11 nucleotides line up with TRBD1. After removal of 5 bases from V and 3 bases from J, the junction contained 6 bases not matched to a gene. This CDR3 region has 16 residues. Germline V gene sequence: CDR1 MNHEY, CDR2 SMNVEV (reference sequence).

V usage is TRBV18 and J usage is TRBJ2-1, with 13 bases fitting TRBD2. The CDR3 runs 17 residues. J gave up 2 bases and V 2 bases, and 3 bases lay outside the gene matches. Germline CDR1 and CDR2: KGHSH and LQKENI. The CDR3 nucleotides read TGTGCCAGCTCACCAGGGACTAGCGGGGCCCCCTACAATGAGCAGTTCTTC. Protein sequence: CASSPGTSGAPYNEQFF.

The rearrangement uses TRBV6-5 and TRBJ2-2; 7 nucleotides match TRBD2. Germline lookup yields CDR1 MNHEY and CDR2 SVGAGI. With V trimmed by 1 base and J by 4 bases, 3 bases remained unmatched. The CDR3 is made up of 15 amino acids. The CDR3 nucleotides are TGTGCCAGCAGTTACTTGGGGGGGGTCACCGGGGAGCTGTTTTTT. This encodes CASSYLGGVTGELFF.

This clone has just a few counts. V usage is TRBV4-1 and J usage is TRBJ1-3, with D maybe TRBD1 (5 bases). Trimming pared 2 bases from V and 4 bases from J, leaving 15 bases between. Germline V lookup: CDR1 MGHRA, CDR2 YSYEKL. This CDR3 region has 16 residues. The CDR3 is CASSQSWGGVGNTIYF. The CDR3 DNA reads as TGCGCCAGCAGCCAAAGCTGGGGAGGGGTAGGAAACACCATATATTTT.